What follows are 27 T cell receptor beta chains derived from one specimen sequenced in a study of blood T cell repertoires in COVID-19. Libraries were prepared by immunoSEQ multiplex PCR; TCRdb keeps only in-frame clonotypes and omits some of them. The data contain about 260,000 clones, roughly nine tenths of them seen just once; the ten biggest clones take up roughly 4%. Source material: peripheral blood. Every receptor here comes from a man aged 55 to 69 who had recovered from COVID-19.

The chain recombines TRBV5-1 with TRBJ2-7, with 8 positions matching TRBD1. The CDR3 spans 13 residues. Looked up from germline, CDR1 is SGHRS and CDR2 is YFSETQ. The V segment lost 3 bases and the J segment 3 bases; nucleotides outside the gene matches: 2. The CDR3 loop is CASSSTGDYEQYF. CDR3 nucleotides: TGCGCCAGCAGCTCGACAGGGGACTACGAGCAGTACTTC.

V and J are TRBV19 and TRBJ1-2; a possible D gene is TRBD1 (5 bases). Germline V gene lookup returns CDR1 LNHDA and CDR2 SQIVND (reference sequence). The CDR3 extends over 14 amino acids. V gave up 3 bases and J gave up 2 bases, with 10 bases separating them. This CDR3 reads CASSIRAGNYGYTF. CDR3 nucleotides: TGTGCCAGTAGTATCAGGGCAGGGAACTATGGCTACACCTTC.

The chain has TRBV30 and TRBJ2-2; 9 bases align to TRBD2. Germline V gene lookup returns CDR1 GTSNPN and CDR2 SVGIG (reference sequence). Trimming cost V 8 bases and J 4 bases; bases outside gene matches: 8. This CDR3 has 14 amino acids. The DNA of the CDR3 is TGTGCCCTAGTATGGCGGGGGGGCACCGGGGAGCTGTTTTTT. Translation gives CALVWRGGTGELFF.

The V call is TRBV29-1, the J call TRBJ2-7; 7 bases match TRBD1. In germline, CDR1 is SQVTM, CDR2 ANQGSEA. V lost 6 bases, J lost 0 bases, and 14 bases stayed unmatched. This CDR3 has 16 amino acids. The CDR3 bases are TGCAGCGTCGAAATACCGGGACAGAGGAGCTCCTACGAGCAGTACTTC. Its translation is CSVEIPGQRSSYEQYF.

The chain couples TRBV5-6 to TRBJ2-3; TRBD1 aligns across 9 bases. The V gene's germline CDR1 is SGHDT and CDR2 YYEEEE. The CDR3 consists of 16 residues. J was trimmed by 1 base and V by 1 base; bases with no gene match: 4. CDR3 nucleotide sequence: TGTGCCAGCAGCTTGTTTAGGACAGGGGGCACAGATACGCAGTATTTT. This gives the protein CASSLFRTGGTDTQYF.

This sequence joins TRBV12-5 and TRBJ2-5; D is unresolved. This CDR3 contains 13 residues. Per the germline V gene, CDR1 is LGHNT and CDR2 is FRNRAP. V was pared by 1 base and J by 2 bases, with 5 bases between. The CDR3 DNA is TGTGCTAGTGGTTTGGCAGTACAAGAGACCCAGTACTTC. Translation: CASGLAVQETQYF.

V is TRBV7-6 and J is TRBJ1-5, with 10 nucleotides matching TRBD1. The CDR3 has 17 residues. CDR1 is SGHVS and CDR2 is FNYEAQ in the germline V gene. V trimming: 2 bases; J trimming: 5 bases; junction bases outside the gene matches: 9. As DNA, the CDR3 is TGTGCCAGCAGCTTATTTTACGGGACAGGGGTAGATCAGCCCCAGCATTTT. Translation: CASSLFYGTGVDQPQHF. The variable domain in full, completed from reference TRBV7-6 and TRBJ1-5, reads GAGVSQSPRYKVTKRGQDVALRCDPISGHVSLYWYRQALGQGPEFLTYFNYEAQQDKSGLPNDRFSAERPEGSISTLTIQRTEQRDSAMYRCASSLFYGTGVDQPQHFGDGTRLSIL.

This chain joins TRBV29-1 and TRBJ2-5; D is perhaps TRBD1 (5 bases). Germline V lookup: CDR1 SQVTM, CDR2 ANQGSEA. The CDR3 length is 14 residues. Deletions cut 4 bases from V and 1 base from J, with 13 bases between. This chain's CDR3 is CSVGSSGLQETQYF. For the CDR3, the DNA is TGCAGCGTTGGGTCCTCAGGGCTCCAAGAGACCCAGTACTTC.

The gene calls are TRBV5-6 and TRBJ2-7, with D tentatively TRBD2 (5 bases). The CDR3 runs to 13 residues. CDR1 SGHDT and CDR2 YYEEEE come from the germline V gene. V was pared by 4 bases and J by 7 bases, with 15 bases between. CDR3 in amino acids: CASSLTQPGEQYF. The CDR3 DNA follows: TGTGCCAGCAGCCTGACACAGCCGGGGGAGCAGTACTTC.

This chain connects TRBV5-1 to TRBJ1-2, with 7 bases lining up with TRBD1. Per the germline V gene, CDR1 is SGHRS and CDR2 is YFSETQ. The trim removed 0 bases at V and 0 bases at J, leaving 5 bases unmatched. The CDR3 is 16 residues long. The DNA for the CDR3 is TGCGCCAGCAGCTTGGAGGCAGGGGGTACTAACTATGGCTACACCTTC. This gives the protein CASSLEAGGTNYGYTF. Full variable domain (remainder filled in from reference TRBV5-1 and TRBJ1-2): KAGVTQTPRYLIKTRGQQVTLSCSPISGHRSVSWYQQTPGQGLQFLFEYFSETQRNKGNFPGRFSGRQFSNSRSEMNVSTLELGDSALYLCASSLEAGGTNYGYTFGSGTRLTVV.

The chain carries TRBV7-2 and TRBJ1-1; TRBD1 aligns across 9 bases. The CDR3 sequence is 14 residues long. The V gene's germline CDR1 is SGHTA and CDR2 FQGNSA. With 0 bases clipped from V and 8 bases from J, the junction kept 4 bases outside the gene matches. The CDR3 sequence is CASSLALTGGEAFF. The CDR3 DNA is TGTGCCAGCAGCTTAGCGCTAACAGGGGGCGAAGCTTTCTTT.

V is TRBV5-6 and J is TRBJ2-7, with a possible D match to TRBD1 (5 bases). This CDR3 region has 16 residues. CDR1 SGHDT and CDR2 YYEEEE come from the germline V gene. The germline V and J ends were trimmed by 1 base and 3 bases, with 17 bases remaining between them. The CDR3 spells CASSLYTQGLIYEQYF. CDR3 DNA sequence: TGTGCCAGCAGCTTGTACACCCAGGGATTAATCTACGAGCAGTACTTC.

The V call is TRBV5-4, the J call TRBJ2-5; D perhaps matches TRBD1 (6 bases). The V gene's germline CDR1 is SGHNT and CDR2 YYREEE (reference sequence). The CDR3 has 15 residues. V lost 3 bases to trimming and J lost 5 bases, with 17 bases between them. The CDR3 sequence is CASSWEDTGQETQYF. In nucleotides, the CDR3 is TGTGCCAGCAGCTGGGAAGACACAGGGCAGGAGACCCAGTACTTC.

This clone was seen more than once but under ten times. The DNA of the CDR3 is TGCGCCAGCAGCCCGGGGAGACAGGGAGATCAGCCCCAGCATTTT. It codes for CASSPGRQGDQPQHF. V is TRBV5-1 and J is TRBJ1-5, with 7 bases aligning to TRBD1. V gave up 4 bases and J gave up 5 bases; unmatched junction bases: 9. Germline V gene lookup returns CDR1 SGHRS and CDR2 YFSETQ. The CDR3 is 15 amino acids.

The chain links TRBV2 to TRBJ2-7; TRBD2 aligns across 7 bases. V gave up 0 bases and J gave up 0 bases; unmatched junction bases: 5. The CDR3 contains 16 residues. CDR1 and CDR2 (germline): SNHLY, FYNNEI. The CDR3 protein is CASSEAGTTSSYEQYF. In DNA form, the CDR3 reads TGTGCCAGCAGTGAAGCCGGGACTACGAGCTCCTACGAGCAGTACTTC.

This rearrangement joins TRBV12-5 to TRBJ1-4; 9 bases are shared with TRBD1. This CDR3 has 16 residues. The V gene end was trimmed by 5 bases and the J gene end by 5 bases; junction bases not matched to a gene: 9. Per the germline V gene, CDR1 is LGHNT and CDR2 is FRNRAP. The CDR3 region is CASGTGQGGWNEKLFF. Written as DNA, the CDR3 is TGTGCTAGTGGTACGGGACAGGGAGGATGGAATGAAAAACTGTTTTTT.

The chain links TRBV18 to TRBJ1-5; D perhaps matches TRBD1 (6 bases). The germline V and J ends were trimmed by 4 bases and 8 bases, with 21 bases remaining between them. The CDR3 sequence is 16 residues long. Per the germline V gene, CDR1 is KGHSH and CDR2 is LQKENI. The chain's CDR3 is CASSRGGGPIGEPQHF. CDR3 coding DNA: TGTGCCAGCTCACGGGGAGGGGGACCCATCGGGGAGCCCCAGCATTTT. The variable domain in full, completed from reference TRBV18 and TRBJ1-5, reads NAGVMQNPRHLVRRRGQEARLRCSPMKGHSHVYWYRQLPEEGLKFMVYLQKENIIDESGMPKERFSAEFPKEGPSILRIQQVVRGDSAAYFCASSRGGGPIGEPQHFGDGTRLSIL.

J is TRBJ2-1 and V is TRBV7-3, with TRBD2 matching over 7 bases. The CDR3 runs 16 residues. The V gene's germline CDR1 is SGHTA and CDR2 FQGTGA. V gave up 8 bases and J gave up 0 bases; unmatched junction bases: 10. CDR3 region: CASGPLTGGSYNEQFF. The CDR3 region has the DNA TGTGCCAGCGGGCCTCTTACGGGGGGCTCCTACAATGAGCAGTTCTTC.

The chain employs TRBV6-6 and TRBJ2-1, with 9 nucleotides matching TRBD1. The CDR3 is 16 residues long. The junction had 11 bases not matched to a gene; V was cut back by 6 bases and J by 5 bases. The germline CDR1 and CDR2 sequences are MNHNY and SVGAGI (reference sequence). CDR3 region: CASSPRRGTGNNEQFF. CDR3 nucleotides: TGTGCCAGCAGCCCAAGGAGGGGGACAGGGAACAATGAGCAGTTCTTC.

The chain uses TRBV16 and TRBJ1-2; tentatively, D is TRBD1 (6 bases). The germline V gene encodes CDR1 KGHSY and CDR2 FQNENV. This CDR3 is built from 16 residues. V was pared by 2 bases and J by 2 bases, with 15 bases between. The CDR3 loop is CASSQTTGTPNYGYTF. In DNA form, the CDR3 reads TGTGCCAGCAGCCAAACGACCGGGACACCGAACTATGGCTACACCTTC.

J is TRBJ1-1 and V is TRBV4-1, with 7 bases lining up with TRBD1. In germline, CDR1 is MGHRA, CDR2 YSYEKL. This CDR3 region has 15 residues. Losses at the gene ends were 7 bases for V and 1 base for J; bases not matched to a gene: 9. CDR3: CASTETGQRNTEAFF. Here the CDR3 DNA reads TGCGCCAGCACCGAAACGGGACAGCGGAACACTGAAGCTTTCTTT.

This clone was observed a few times. This sequence joins TRBV5-4 and TRBJ2-7, with D possibly TRBD1 on 6 matching bases. The germline V gene encodes CDR1 SGHNT and CDR2 YYREEE (reference sequence). The CDR3 has 13 amino acids. V was pared by 4 bases and J by 7 bases, with 15 bases between. CDR3 bases: TGTGCCAGCAGCAACAGGGTTGTCAGGGAGCAGTACTTC. This gives the protein CASSNRVVREQYF.

The sample holds one count of this clone. The chain is built from TRBV18 and TRBJ2-1, with D hard to call. V lost 4 bases, J lost 4 bases, and 8 bases lay in between. Germline CDR1 reads KGHSH; CDR2 reads LQKENI. CDR3 length: 13 amino acids. The CDR3 loop reads CASSLGSYNEQFF. CDR3 DNA: TGTGCCAGCTCACTTGGCAGTTACAATGAGCAGTTCTTC.

The CDR3 DNA is TGCGCCAGTTCCCAGGGGGATAACACTGAAGCTTTCTTT. It yields the protein CASSQGDNTEAFF. The chain links TRBV5-1 to TRBJ1-1; TRBD1 aligns across 7 bases. The CDR3 totals 13 residues. Germline CDR1 SGHRS, CDR2 YFSETQ. The V segment lost 8 bases and the J segment 2 bases; nucleotides outside the gene matches: 6.

The chain is built from TRBV5-6 and TRBJ1-2; TRBD1 matches 12 bases. CDR3 length equals 17 residues. Germline-derived CDR1 and CDR2 are SGHDT and YYEEEE. Losses at the gene ends were 5 bases for V and 7 bases for J; bases not matched to a gene: 15. CDR3 sequence (DNA): TGTGCCAGCAGAGATGGCCGGGACAGGGGGCCTCGAGGTGGCTACACCTTC. Translating it yields CASRDGRDRGPRGGYTF.

This clone appeared once. This chain connects TRBV4-2 to TRBJ1-3; no clear D. The germline V gene has CDR1 LGHNA and CDR2 YNFKEQ. The CDR3 covers 13 residues. Trimming left V 5 bases short and J 6 bases short, with 11 bases between. The CDR3, as DNA: TGTGCCAGCAGCAAGGAGGGCACAAACACCATATATTTT. This sequence encodes CASSKEGTNTIYF.

The V and J genes are TRBV19 and TRBJ1-5; TRBD1 aligns across 11 bases. There are 17 residues in the CDR3. V was clipped by 5 bases and J by 6 bases; unmatched bases: 12. Germline V gene sequence: CDR1 LNHDA, CDR2 SQIVND (reference sequence). The CDR3 region has the DNA TGTGCCAGTAGTTCTGGACAGGGGGCGCGGATCGGTCAGCCCCAGCATTTT. This translates into CASSSGQGARIGQPQHF.